One and the same sample provided the 8 T cell receptor beta chains below, sequenced in a study of sequential checkpoint blockade in melanoma. Regarding treatment: randomized to nivolumab then ipilimumab (arm A) or the reverse (arm B). TCRdb keeps only in-frame clones here, not all; method: immunoSEQ multiplex PCR. Among 15,000 to 20,000 clones listed, around 80% were seen once. The material was CD8+ T cells sorted from blood (inferred from file names), obtained from a patient given nivolumab and ipilimumab in sequence. These TCRs come from a human donor with melanoma.

The chain employs TRBV29-1 and TRBJ2-3, with D possibly TRBD2 on 5 matching bases. This CDR3 region has 13 residues. In germline, CDR1 is SQVTM, CDR2 ANQGSEA. V was clipped by 5 bases and J by 1 base, with 10 bases between them. This chain's CDR3 is CSVPGIRTDTQYF. The CDR3 DNA sequence: TGCAGCGTTCCCGGGATCCGCACAGATACGCAGTATTTT.

V is TRBV18 and J is TRBJ1-2, with a possible D match to TRBD1 (6 bases). Germline assignment: CDR1 KGHSH and CDR2 LQKENI. Trimming shortened V by 8 bases and J by 6 bases, and 16 bases separated the two germline ends. The CDR3 totals 13 residues. CDR3 region: CASQTGQFDGYTF. CDR3 bases: TGTGCCAGCCAGACCGGACAGTTCGATGGCTACACCTTC.

V usage is TRBV7-9 and J usage is TRBJ2-7; TRBD2 might be the D (6 bases). The CDR3 has 13 amino acids. V lost 3 bases and J 2 bases, leaving 8 bases between the germline ends. Germline V lookup: CDR1 SEHNR, CDR2 FQNEAQ (reference sequence). CDR3 bases: TGTGCCAGCAGCTTTGGCGGGACCTACGAGCAGTACTTC. As protein: CASSFGGTYEQYF.

The chain joins TRBV28 to TRBJ2-7; 8 nucleotides agree with TRBD2. The CDR3 is 14 amino acids. Unmatched junction bases numbered 6, after V lost 5 bases and J lost 3 bases. Per germline, CDR1 MDHEN and CDR2 SYDVKM. CDR3 residues: CASSPLAGSYEQYF. The CDR3 nucleotides read TGTGCCAGCAGTCCGTTAGCGGGAAGCTACGAGCAGTACTTC.

CDR3 DNA sequence: TGTGCCAGCAGCCTGACAGGGGGCACGGGCGAAAAACTGTTTTTT. Protein product: CASSLTGGTGEKLFF. The chain is built from TRBV4-2 and TRBJ1-4, with 10 nucleotides matching TRBD1. V shed 4 bases and J 8 bases; nucleotides not matched to a gene: 7. The CDR3 is made up of 15 amino acids. Germline CDR1 is LGHNA and CDR2 is YNFKEQ.

The rearrangement uses TRBV4-3 and TRBJ1-1; 7 positions agree with TRBD1. Germline CDR1 reads LGHNA; CDR2 reads YSLEER. The CDR3 is made up of 16 amino acids. Germline trimming cut 0 bases from V and 6 bases from J; bases unmatched to any gene: 10. Here the CDR3 DNA reads TGCGCCAGCAGCCAAGATAAACGGACAGGAGGTGCTGAAGCTTTCTTT. Translating it yields CASSQDKRTGGAEAFF.

This clone showed up just once. The J gene is TRBJ1-6, the V gene TRBV4-1; 7 bases line up with TRBD1. Unmatched junction bases numbered 3, after V lost 1 base and J lost 9 bases. The CDR3 covers 14 residues. Per the germline V gene, CDR1 is MGHRA and CDR2 is YSYEKL. CDR3 nucleotide sequence: TGCGCCAGCAGCCAAGGACAGGGCAGTTCACCCCTCCACTTT. Its translation: CASSQGQGSSPLHF.

The chain combines TRBV19 with TRBJ1-1; D is perhaps TRBD1 (6 bases). In germline, CDR1 is LNHDA, CDR2 SQIVND (reference sequence). Trimming left V 7 bases short and J 0 bases short, with 18 bases between. This CDR3 is 16 amino acids long. The CDR3 sequence: CASKSWAGAVNTEAFF. The CDR3 DNA is TGTGCCAGTAAATCTTGGGCAGGGGCCGTGAACACTGAAGCTTTCTTT.